Below are 22 T cell receptor beta chains sequenced from a single sample in a study of beta chain features in type 1 diabetes. Expressed TCRB transcripts were sequenced because the entire RNA isolate underwent reverse transcription. TCRdb's table, derived via immunoSEQ multiplex PCR, lists solely in-frame clones and lacks some. The repertoire holds under 450,000 clones, with less than 15% as singletons. Sequenced: naive CD4+ T cells from blood. The receptor set was obtained from a woman in her late teens or twenties in good health.

This clone has more than one count but fewer than ten. The V and J genes are TRBV4-1 and TRBJ2-1, with TRBD2 as a possible D gene (5 bases). The CDR3 covers 13 residues. Trimming removed 0 bases from V and 9 bases from J, with 9 bases in between. Germline CDR1 reads MGHRA; CDR2 reads YSYEKL. CDR3 amino acids: CASSQDPEGEQFF. In nucleotides, the CDR3 is TGCGCCAGCAGCCAAGATCCCGAGGGTGAGCAGTTCTTC.

This sequence joins TRBV20-1 and TRBJ2-1; D not certain. CDR3 length: 11 residues. Germline-derived CDR1 and CDR2 are DFQATT and SNEGSKA (reference sequence). V gave up 2 bases and J gave up 7 bases, with 6 bases separating them. For the CDR3, the DNA is TGCAGTGCTAGACTAGTTAATGAGCAGTTCTTC. It translates to CSARLVNEQFF.

The chain combines TRBV5-4 with TRBJ2-7; tentatively, D is TRBD1 (6 bases). This CDR3 is 14 amino acids long. Trimming removed 1 base from V and 5 bases from J, with 13 bases in between. CDR1 and CDR2 (germline): SGHNT, YYREEE (reference sequence). The CDR3 spells CASSLIQGTNEQYF. CDR3 DNA sequence: TGTGCCAGCAGCTTGATCCAGGGGACGAACGAGCAGTACTTC.

The V gene is TRBV7-9, the J gene TRBJ2-5; TRBD1 matches at 7 bases. The V gene end was trimmed by 5 bases and the J gene end by 4 bases; junction bases not matched to a gene: 4. CDR1 and CDR2 from the germline V gene are SEHNR and FQNEAQ (reference sequence). The CDR3 is made up of 13 amino acids. The CDR3 loop is CASSPTGPETQYF. The DNA for the CDR3 is TGTGCCAGCAGCCCGACAGGGCCAGAGACCCAGTACTTC.

This clone was seen a handful of times. For the CDR3, the DNA is TGTGCCACCAATTCCCCGGGACAGCGCTCTGGGGCCAACGTCCTGACTTTC. It is translated as CATNSPGQRSGANVLTF. This chain uses TRBV15 with TRBJ2-6, with 7 bases matching TRBD1. CDR3 length: 17 residues. Per the germline V gene, CDR1 is LNHNV and CDR2 is YYDKDF (reference sequence). V lost 7 bases, J lost 0 bases, and 9 bases stayed unmatched.

The chain links TRBV4-3 to TRBJ1-2; TRBD1 aligns across 7 bases. V was pared by 0 bases and J by 4 bases, with 5 bases of the junction left unmatched. The CDR3 length is 15 residues. CDR1 is LGHNA, CDR2 YSLEER, per germline. CDR3 loop: CASSQEPGQIYGYTF. The CDR3 DNA reads as TGCGCCAGCAGCCAAGAGCCGGGACAGATCTATGGCTACACCTTC.

The V and J genes are TRBV19 and TRBJ1-5; possible D gene TRBD1, 6 bases. The CDR3 runs 14 residues. Germline V gives CDR1 LNHDA, CDR2 SQIVND (reference sequence). Trimming pared 3 bases from V and 1 base from J, leaving 7 bases between. The CDR3 protein is CASSMGASNQPQHF. The CDR3 nucleotides are TGTGCCAGTAGTATGGGGGCGAGCAATCAGCCCCAGCATTTT. The full variable domain, completed using reference TRBV19 and TRBJ1-5, is DGGITQSPKYLFRKEGQNVTLSCEQNLNHDAMYWYRQDPGQGLRLIYYSQIVNDFQKGDIAEGYSVSREKKESFPLTVTSAQKNPTAFYLCASSMGASNQPQHFGDGTRLSIL.

This clone was counted only a few times. The J gene is TRBJ1-4, the V gene TRBV28, with D unclear. The CDR3 sequence is 13 residues long. V was clipped by 2 bases and J by 7 bases, with 8 bases between them. Looked up from germline, CDR1 is MDHEN and CDR2 is SYDVKM. The CDR3 DNA reads as TGTGCCAGCAGTTTAGGGCCTCTTGAAAAACTGTTTTTT. Translation: CASSLGPLEKLFF.

This clone was counted a few times. The CDR3 coding sequence is TGTGCCAGCAGCCCGGACAGTGTGGGTGGCTACACCTTC. Encoded protein: CASSPDSVGGYTF. This chain uses TRBV28 with TRBJ1-2; tentatively, D is TRBD1 (6 bases). The CDR3 runs to 13 residues. Germline V gene sequence: CDR1 MDHEN, CDR2 SYDVKM. The V end lost 6 bases, the J end lost 7 bases, and 15 bases lay between the germline ends.

This clone was counted between two and nine times. The CDR3 DNA follows: TGTGCCAGCAGCCCATGGGCCGGACTAGCGGGTAATGAGCAGTTCTTC. This sequence encodes CASSPWAGLAGNEQFF. This chain uses TRBV7-9 with TRBJ2-1, with 11 bases fitting TRBD2. With V trimmed by 5 bases and J by 7 bases, 10 bases remained unmatched. The CDR3 is 16 amino acids. Germline values: CDR1 SEHNR, CDR2 FQNEAQ (reference sequence).

V usage is TRBV5-1 and J usage is TRBJ2-7; 15 nucleotides line up with TRBD2. Looked up from germline, CDR1 is SGHRS and CDR2 is YFSETQ. The ends lost 3 bases at V and 3 bases at J; junction bases unmatched: 10. The length of the CDR3 is 18 residues. The CDR3 sequence is CASSSYGTSGRYSYEQYF. The CDR3 bases are TGCGCCAGCAGCTCCTACGGGACTAGCGGGAGGTATAGCTACGAGCAGTACTTC.

This clone has a handful of counts. The chain links TRBV30 to TRBJ1-4; 9 nucleotides agree with TRBD1. This CDR3 contains 16 residues. Germline CDR1 is GTSNPN and CDR2 is SVGIG (reference sequence). J lost 8 bases, V lost 4 bases, and 14 bases had no gene match. As DNA, the CDR3 is TGTGCCTGGAATCCCTGGGGGACAGGGATGGAGGAAAAACTGTTTTTT. Amino acids: CAWNPWGTGMEEKLFF.

The gene calls are TRBV18 and TRBJ2-5; tentative D call: TRBD1 (6 bases). In germline, CDR1 is KGHSH, CDR2 LQKENI. The CDR3 extends over 15 amino acids. The V end was cut by 3 bases, the J end by 1 base, with 12 bases between. CDR3 amino acids: CASSPRDIPQETQYF. The CDR3 DNA follows: TGTGCCAGCTCACCGAGGGACATACCCCAAGAGACCCAGTACTTC.

The chain links TRBV4-1 to TRBJ2-4, with TRBD2 identical over 9 bases. The CDR3 runs to 18 residues. Germline CDR1 is MGHRA and CDR2 is YSYEKL. Trimming took 4 bases from V and 9 from J; bases not matched to a gene: 19. The DNA of the CDR3 is TGCGCCAGCAGCCGTGTTCCTAGTGGCGGGAGGGCTAAGATCATTCAGTACTTC. Translating it yields CASSRVPSGGRAKIIQYF.

The chain recombines TRBV15 with TRBJ1-5, with unresolved D. From germline, CDR1 is LNHNV and CDR2 YYDKDF (reference sequence). CDR3 size: 12 residues. The ends were cut back, 5 bases at V and 3 bases at J, with 5 bases in the middle. In DNA form, the CDR3 reads TGTGCCACCAGCTACAACAATCAGCCCCAGCATTTT. Translated, it gives CATSYNNQPQHF.

This chain connects TRBV28 to TRBJ1-3; 7 bases fit TRBD1. From germline, CDR1 is MDHEN and CDR2 SYDVKM. The CDR3 is 13 amino acids. With V trimmed by 5 bases and J by 2 bases, 0 bases remained unmatched. CDR3 coding DNA: TGTGCCAGCAGTACAGGGGCTGGAAACACCATATATTTT. Translating gives CASSTGAGNTIYF.

This clone was detected a few times. The chain couples TRBV28 to TRBJ1-1; possible D gene TRBD1, 5 bases. The CDR3 is made up of 14 amino acids. Germline lookup yields CDR1 MDHEN and CDR2 SYDVKM. Trimming removed 6 bases at V and 8 bases at J, with 19 bases between. The CDR3 nucleotides read TGTGCCAGCAGATCCGGGACTTCTAAAGGGGAAGCTTTCTTT. Its translation is CASRSGTSKGEAFF.

This clone has only a few counts. This sequence joins TRBV11-2 and TRBJ2-1; D unresolved. This CDR3 is built from 13 residues. Trimming pared 7 bases from V and 0 bases from J, leaving 7 bases between. In germline, CDR1 is SGHAT, CDR2 FQNNGV. This CDR3 reads CASMRSSYNEQFF. As DNA, the CDR3 is TGTGCCAGCATGCGGAGCTCCTACAATGAGCAGTTCTTC. Combining the CDR3 with reference TRBV11-2 and TRBJ2-1 gives the whole variable domain EAGVAQSPRYKIIEKRQSVAFWCNPISGHATLYWYQQILGQGPKLLIQFQNNGVVDDSQLPKDRFSAERLKGVDSTLKIQPAKLEDSAVYLCASMRSSYNEQFFGPGTRLTVL.

This clone was seen a few times. V and J are TRBV29-1 and TRBJ1-2, with TRBD1 identical over 9 bases. Trimming at V came to 5 bases and at J to 6 bases, leaving 4 bases not matched to a gene. Germline CDR1 SQVTM, CDR2 ANQGSEA. The CDR3 runs 12 residues. This CDR3 is CSVPDRGHGYTF. The CDR3 DNA sequence: TGCAGCGTTCCGGACAGGGGTCATGGCTACACCTTC.

The CDR3 nucleotides read TGCAGCGTTCGGGGGACCACTAATGAAAAACTGTTTTTT. It is translated as CSVRGTTNEKLFF. V gene TRBV29-1 combines with J gene TRBJ1-4; perhaps TRBD1 as D (5 bases). Looked up from germline, CDR1 is SQVTM and CDR2 is ANQGSEA. V lost 5 bases to trimming and J lost 2 bases, with 9 bases between them. The CDR3 extends over 13 amino acids. Based on the CDR3 plus reference TRBV29-1 and TRBJ1-4, the full variable domain is SAVISQKPSRDICQRGTSLTIQCQVDSQVTMMFWYRQQPGQSLTLIATANQGSEATYESGFVIDKFPISRPNLTFSTLTVSNMSPEDSSIYLCSVRGTTNEKLFFGSGTQLSVL.

This clone showed up just a few times. J is TRBJ2-3 and V is TRBV6-4; 9 nucleotides line up with TRBD2. This CDR3 region has 15 residues. CDR1 MRHNA and CDR2 SNTAGT come from the germline V gene. After removal of 2 bases from V and 3 bases from J, the junction contained 3 bases not matched to a gene. The CDR3, as DNA: TGTGCCAGCAGTGACGCGGGAGGGCCAACAGATACGCAGTATTTT. Its protein product is CASSDAGGPTDTQYF.

This clone was found a few times. The chain employs TRBV9 and TRBJ2-7; D is unclear. Germline-derived CDR1 and CDR2 are SGDLS and YYNGEE. CDR3 length: 14 amino acids. The germline V and J ends were trimmed by 0 bases and 6 bases, with 13 bases remaining between them. CDR3 sequence (DNA): TGTGCCAGCAGCGTAGACGGTTGGGCTGGCGAGCAGTACTTC. This codes for CASSVDGWAGEQYF.